A single sample gave rise to the 25 T cell receptor beta chains below, sequenced in a study of shared clonotypes between healthy human individuals. Generated by immunoSEQ multiplex PCR, the TCRdb table keeps only in-frame clones and is missing some. Among about 1 million clones listed, about 76% were seen once. The sequenced sample was memory CD4+ T cells sorted from blood. Subset noted: CD45RA-negative fraction. Receptors were obtained from a man younger than 30 in good health.

The chain combines TRBV2 with TRBJ2-3; D is uncertain. In germline, CDR1 is SNHLY, CDR2 FYNNEI. The CDR3 is 14 residues long. Trimming took off 5 bases at V and 3 bases at J, with 12 bases between the two ends. CDR3 sequence: CASSFTLPTDTQYF. The CDR3 DNA reads as TGTGCCAGCAGTTTTACCCTCCCGACAGATACGCAGTATTTT. The full variable domain, in which reference TRBV2 and TRBJ2-3 provide the parts outside the CDR3, is EPEVTQTPSHQVTQMGQEVILRCVPISNHLYFYWYRQILGQKVEFLVSFYNNEISEKSEIFDDQFSVERPDGSNFTLKIRSTKLEDSAMYFCASSFTLPTDTQYFGPGTRLTVL.

CDR3 residues: CASSVGDTPRHTF. CDR3 DNA sequence: TGTGCCAGCAGCGTGGGGGATACCCCGCGGCACACCTTC. The chain recombines TRBV5-4 with TRBJ1-2; D is possibly TRBD1 (5 bases). The CDR3 totals 13 residues. Trimming removed 4 bases at V and 12 bases at J, with 19 bases between. Germline-derived CDR1 and CDR2 are SGHNT and YYREEE (reference sequence).

The CDR3 protein is CASSPMGTGFNYGYTF. CDR3 DNA sequence: TGTGCCAGCTCACCAATGGGGACAGGGTTTAACTATGGCTACACCTTC. V is TRBV18 and J is TRBJ1-2; 9 bases line up with TRBD1. With 2 bases clipped from V and 1 base from J, the junction kept 5 bases outside the gene matches. The CDR3 spans 16 residues. Germline V gene lookup returns CDR1 KGHSH and CDR2 LQKENI.

V gene TRBV10-3 combines with J gene TRBJ2-3, with unresolved D. This CDR3 contains 12 residues. Trimming cost V 6 bases and J 4 bases, with 8 bases left between them. Germline loops: CDR1 ENHRY, CDR2 SYGVKD. The CDR3 coding sequence is TGTGCCATCAGGGCCAAGTCAGATACGCAGTATTTT. This translates into CAIRAKSDTQYF.

The chain links TRBV25-1 to TRBJ2-1, with TRBD2 identical over 12 bases. The V gene end was trimmed by 8 bases and the J gene end by 9 bases; junction bases not matched to a gene: 2. Germline V gives CDR1 MGHDK, CDR2 SYGVNS. The CDR3 has 12 amino acids. The CDR3 protein is CASGLAGSEQFF. The CDR3, as DNA: TGTGCCAGCGGACTAGCGGGAAGTGAGCAGTTCTTC. The variable domain in full, with the rest retrieved from reference TRBV25-1 and TRBJ2-1, is EADIYQTPRYLVIGTGKKITLECSQTMGHDKMYWYQQDPGMELHLIHYSYGVNSTEKGDLSSESTVSRIRTEHFPLTLESARPSHTSQYLCASGLAGSEQFFGPGTRLTVL.

The rearrangement links TRBV30 to TRBJ2-3; 7 positions agree with TRBD2. The CDR3 contains 14 residues. V lost 1 base to trimming and J lost 6 bases; unmatched junction nucleotides: 7. Germline V lookup: CDR1 GTSNPN, CDR2 SVGIG (reference sequence). The CDR3 sequence: CAWSGRGRADTQYF. The CDR3 coding sequence is TGTGCCTGGAGTGGAAGAGGGAGGGCGGATACGCAGTATTTT.

A word on this clone: Other DNA sequences in this specimen translate into the identical CDR3. The gene calls are TRBV6-5 and TRBJ2-2; D is possibly TRBD2 (6 bases). Looked up from germline, CDR1 is MNHEY and CDR2 is SVGAGI. V was trimmed by 6 bases and J by 4 bases, leaving 12 bases between them. This CDR3 comprises 14 residues. DNA of the CDR3: TGTGCCAGCAGGCCCGGGACTCCCACCGGGGAGCTGTTTTTT. Its protein is CASRPGTPTGELFF.

The chain employs TRBV6-1 and TRBJ1-1; 10 bases are a match to TRBD1. The V and J ends lost 4 bases and 10 bases, in that order; junction bases with no gene match: 6. The CDR3 has 13 amino acids. Per the germline V gene, CDR1 is MNHNS and CDR2 is SASEGT. This CDR3 reads CASSAGQGDSAFF. DNA of the CDR3: TGTGCCAGCAGTGCTGGACAGGGGGATTCAGCTTTCTTT.

Notes on this clone: This sample also contains other DNA sequences that code for the same CDR3. The chain couples TRBV19 to TRBJ1-5; D not resolved. Germline-derived CDR1 and CDR2 are LNHDA and SQIVND (reference sequence). The length of the CDR3 is 14 residues. V was trimmed by 3 bases and J by 2 bases, leaving 8 bases between them. CDR3 DNA sequence: TGTGCCAGTAGTATCGACCGGGGCAATCAGCCCCAGCATTTT. The encoded protein is CASSIDRGNQPQHF.

The CDR3 loop is CASRDRGRTNTGELFF. The CDR3 DNA follows: TGTGCCAGCCGGGACAGGGGGCGAACTAACACCGGGGAGCTGTTTTTT. The rearrangement joins TRBV21-1 to TRBJ2-2; the table's D call TRBD1 went unverified against the DNA. TRBV21-1 is listed as a pseudogene. This CDR3 has 16 residues.

The chain couples TRBV5-6 to TRBJ1-2, with no clear D. Germline CDR1 SGHDT, CDR2 YYEEEE. The germline V and J ends were trimmed by 4 bases and 10 bases, with 17 bases remaining between them. The CDR3 has 13 residues. The CDR3 loop reads CASSNPGSPIYTF. The CDR3 DNA is TGTGCCAGCAGCAATCCCGGGAGCCCTATCTACACCTTC.

The gene calls are TRBV7-9 and TRBJ2-6; D is undetermined. Trimming shortened V by 7 bases and J by 2 bases, and 9 bases separated the two germline ends. The germline V gene has CDR1 SEHNR and CDR2 FQNEAQ (reference sequence). There are 14 residues in the CDR3. CDR3 loop: CASTRGPGANVLTF. CDR3 sequence (DNA): TGTGCCAGCACCCGAGGTCCTGGGGCCAACGTCCTGACTTTC.

The chain joins TRBV28 to TRBJ1-1, with 9 bases aligning to TRBD1. CDR1 is MDHEN and CDR2 is SYDVKM in the germline V gene. Losses at the gene ends were 7 bases for V and 4 bases for J; bases not matched to a gene: 13. The CDR3 contains 16 residues. CDR3 region: CASTLLPGQGRTEAFF. As DNA, the CDR3 is TGTGCCAGCACCCTACTCCCGGGACAGGGTCGCACTGAAGCTTTCTTT.

The chain recombines TRBV18 with TRBJ1-2; 7 positions match TRBD1. CDR3 length equals 15 residues. CDR1 and CDR2 from the germline V gene are KGHSH and LQKENI. The trim removed 5 bases at V and 7 bases at J, leaving 13 bases unmatched. CDR3 sequence (DNA): TGTGCCAGCTCAGCGGAGACAGGGAGGCCCACTGGCTACACCTTC. Its translation: CASSAETGRPTGYTF. The whole variable domain, filled in from reference TRBV18 and TRBJ1-2, reads NAGVMQNPRHLVRRRGQEARLRCSPMKGHSHVYWYRQLPEEGLKFMVYLQKENIIDESGMPKERFSAEFPKEGPSILRIQQVVRGDSAAYFCASSAETGRPTGYTFGSGTRLTVV.

This rearrangement joins TRBV11-2 to TRBJ2-7; D may be TRBD1 (6 bases). V shed 5 bases and J shed 5 bases, with 19 bases lying between them. This CDR3 comprises 15 residues. Germline CDR1 is SGHAT and CDR2 is FQNNGV. The CDR3 nucleotides read TGTGCCAGCAGCCCGGACAGCACAAGAACCCACGAGCAGTACTTC. The encoded protein is CASSPDSTRTHEQYF.

The chain uses TRBV19 and TRBJ1-1; 10 bases agree with TRBD1. V was pared by 4 bases and J by 5 bases, with 7 bases of the junction left unmatched. This CDR3 comprises 15 residues. Germline V gene sequence: CDR1 LNHDA, CDR2 SQIVND (reference sequence). CDR3 protein: CASSRGDRGGTEAFF. The CDR3 DNA follows: TGTGCCAGTAGTAGGGGGGACAGGGGTGGAACTGAAGCTTTCTTT.

The chain carries TRBV9 and TRBJ1-4; 10 nucleotides align to TRBD1. V gave up 4 bases and J gave up 7 bases; unmatched junction bases: 7. This CDR3 comprises 15 residues. Germline values: CDR1 SGDLS, CDR2 YYNGEE. The CDR3 DNA is TGTGCCAGCAGCAAGGACAGGGGGAGGGGTGAAAAACTGTTTTTT. It specifies CASSKDRGRGEKLFF.

A few counts support this clone. The rearrangement links TRBV4-2 to TRBJ2-7; 7 bases are a match to TRBD2. Germline CDR1 reads LGHNA; CDR2 reads YNFKEQ. The CDR3 is 14 residues long. Trimming at V came to 4 bases and at J to 2 bases, leaving 5 bases not matched to a gene. The CDR3 DNA follows: TGTGCCAGCAGCCCCGGGACTACTACCTACGAGCAGTACTTC. This gives the protein CASSPGTTTYEQYF.

The V gene is TRBV6-1, the J gene TRBJ2-5, with D maybe TRBD2 (6 bases). The germline CDR1 and CDR2 sequences are MNHNS and SASEGT. CDR3 length: 15 amino acids. The V end lost 2 bases, the J end lost 6 bases, and 16 bases lay between the germline ends. The DNA of the CDR3 is TGTGCCAGCAGTGAAACTCCCTCGGGGGTAAAGACCCAGTACTTC. As protein: CASSETPSGVKTQYF.

The sample holds a few counts of this clone. Other nucleotide sequences from this sample produce the same CDR3. The chain has TRBV29-1 and TRBJ1-2; D call uncertain. Looked up from germline, CDR1 is SQVTM and CDR2 is ANQGSEA. V shed 3 bases and J shed 4 bases, with 9 bases lying between them. The CDR3 spans 12 residues. In DNA form, the CDR3 reads TGCAGCGTTGATCGGGCGGTCTATGGCTACACCTTC. This sequence encodes CSVDRAVYGYTF.

J is TRBJ2-6 and V is TRBV2; 10 nucleotides line up with TRBD2. V dropped 7 bases and J dropped 0; count of bases not matched to a gene: 6. This CDR3 has 17 amino acids. Germline lookup yields CDR1 SNHLY and CDR2 FYNNEI. DNA for the CDR3: TGTGCCAGCACCGAGGGACTAGCGAACTCTGGGGCCAACGTCCTGACTTTC. Amino acid sequence: CASTEGLANSGANVLTF.

DNA for the CDR3: TGCGCCAGCAGTGACCCCGTCGGGCGACCCCAGTACTTC. Protein product: CASSDPVGRPQYF. The V and J genes are TRBV10-2 and TRBJ2-5, with D hard to call. The CDR3 sequence is 13 residues long. Germline-derived CDR1 and CDR2 are WSHSY and SAAADI. V lost 3 bases to trimming and J lost 9 bases, with 14 bases between them.

This chain uses TRBV19 with TRBJ2-2, with D perhaps being TRBD1 or TRBD2 (5 bases each). The length of the CDR3 is 16 residues. CDR1 and CDR2 (germline): LNHDA, SQIVND (reference sequence). V lost 3 bases and J 6 bases, leaving 17 bases between the germline ends. CDR3 sequence (DNA): TGTGCCAGTAGTATCGCGGGTCAGGGAAAAGCCGGGGAGCTGTTTTTT. This gives the protein CASSIAGQGKAGELFF.

Details on this clone: This sample includes further DNA sequences coding for the same CDR3. This chain links TRBV19 with TRBJ1-1; no firm D call. The CDR3 is 13 residues long. In germline, CDR1 is LNHDA, CDR2 SQIVND (reference sequence). V was clipped by 1 base and J by 4 bases, with 7 bases between them. CDR3 coding DNA: TGTGCCAGTAGTATAGGGCGCGGCACTGAAGCTTTCTTT. This translates into CASSIGRGTEAFF.

The chain recombines TRBV14 with TRBJ2-3; D ambiguous. The CDR3 is 12 amino acids. From germline, CDR1 is SGHDN and CDR2 FVKESK. V shed 4 bases and J shed 4 bases, with 6 bases lying between them. CDR3 DNA: TGTGCCAGCAGCCTATTCCCAGATACGCAGTATTTT. Protein product: CASSLFPDTQYF.